The 32 T cell receptor beta chains in this list originate from one sample, sequenced in a study of shared clonotypes between healthy human individuals. Assay used: immunoSEQ multiplex PCR; TCRdb lists only in-frame clones, some missing. The top ten hold roughly 1.2% of the sample, which has over a million clones, approximately 96% seen once. The sequencing input was naive CD4+ T cells sorted from blood. Subset defined: CD45RA+ positively selected. These receptors originate from a man aged 25 to 45 in good health.

The V gene is TRBV28, the J gene TRBJ2-3; D not resolved. V lost 2 bases and J lost 4, with 10 bases in between. Germline V gene data show CDR1 as MDHEN and CDR2 as SYDVKM. The CDR3 runs 14 residues. In nucleotides, the CDR3 is TGTGCCAGCAGTTTAGTCCGGGCCCCAGATACGCAGTATTTT. It specifies CASSLVRAPDTQYF. Together with reference TRBV28 and TRBJ2-3, the CDR3 gives the full variable domain: DVKVTQSSRYLVKRTGEKVFLECVQDMDHENMFWYRQDPGLGLRLIYFSYDVKMKEKGDIPEGYSVSREKKERFSLILESASTNQTSMYLCASSLVRAPDTQYFGPGTRLTVL.

For this clone: Other DNA sequences in this sample translate to the same CDR3. The V and J genes are TRBV28 and TRBJ2-1, with no clear D. V lost 3 bases to trimming and J lost 4 bases, with 1 base between them. Germline V gene lookup returns CDR1 MDHEN and CDR2 SYDVKM. The CDR3 sequence is 11 residues long. The CDR3 sequence: CASSFYNEQFF. The CDR3 region has the DNA TGTGCCAGCAGTTTTTACAATGAGCAGTTCTTC.

The chain employs TRBV11-2 and TRBJ1-4, with 8 bases identical to TRBD1. After removal of 5 bases from V and 0 bases from J, the junction contained 14 bases not matched to a gene. Germline V CDR1 and CDR2: SGHAT, FQNNGV. This CDR3 is 19 amino acids long. CDR3 loop: CASSGRTGWRLSTNEKLFF. The CDR3 nucleotides read TGTGCCAGCAGCGGAAGGACAGGGTGGCGACTTTCAACTAATGAAAAACTGTTTTTT.

The chain joins TRBV28 to TRBJ2-3; D possibly corresponds to TRBD2 (5 bases). V was cut by 7 bases and J by 10 bases, with 12 bases left in between. The length of the CDR3 is 11 residues. Germline values: CDR1 MDHEN, CDR2 SYDVKM. CDR3 bases: TGTGCCAGCACTGGGAAACTAGCGCAGTATTTT. Its protein is CASTGKLAQYF.

The chain is built from TRBV4-2 and TRBJ1-3; D uncertain. V dropped 0 bases and J dropped 0 bases, with 15 bases sitting between them. Per the germline V gene, CDR1 is LGHNA and CDR2 is YNFKEQ. The CDR3 has 18 residues. For the CDR3, the DNA is TGTGCCAGCAGCCAAGAGGTCCCTGTGCAAACCTCTGGAAACACCATATATTTT. Translated, it gives CASSQEVPVQTSGNTIYF.

The rearrangement uses TRBV11-2 and TRBJ2-1; 7 bases match TRBD1. Per the germline V gene, CDR1 is SGHAT and CDR2 is FQNNGV. The CDR3 spans 16 residues. With V trimmed by 3 bases and J by 0 bases, 5 bases remained unmatched. Here the CDR3 reads CASSFPGGTSYNEQFF. DNA for the CDR3: TGTGCCAGCAGCTTCCCAGGGGGAACCTCCTACAATGAGCAGTTCTTC.

In regard to this clone: The sample has other DNA sequences that encode this CDR3 too. The rearrangement links TRBV19 to TRBJ1-1; D remains ambiguous. CDR1 is LNHDA and CDR2 is SQIVND in the germline V gene (reference sequence). V dropped 5 bases and J dropped 5 bases, with 6 bases sitting between them. The CDR3 has 11 amino acids. DNA of the CDR3: TGTGCCAGTAGTTCCCGAACTGAAGCTTTCTTT. Encoded protein: CASSSRTEAFF. Variable domain in full (rest from reference TRBV19 and TRBJ1-1): DGGITQSPKYLFRKEGQNVTLSCEQNLNHDAMYWYRQDPGQGLRLIYYSQIVNDFQKGDIAEGYSVSREKKESFPLTVTSAQKNPTAFYLCASSSRTEAFFGQGTRLTVV.

The rearrangement uses TRBV5-6 and TRBJ2-7; 13 bases align to TRBD2. The length of the CDR3 is 16 residues. Germline loops: CDR1 SGHDT, CDR2 YYEEEE. Unmatched junction bases numbered 10, after V lost 4 bases and J lost 6 bases. The CDR3 loop is CASSPRTSGRGSEQYF. The DNA of the CDR3 is TGTGCCAGCAGCCCTAGGACTAGCGGGAGAGGTTCCGAGCAGTACTTC.

The chain carries TRBV14 and TRBJ2-1, with D possibly being TRBD2 (5 bases). CDR1 is SGHDN and CDR2 is FVKESK in the germline V gene. The CDR3 has 14 amino acids. V was clipped by 10 bases and J by 3 bases, with 16 bases between them. CDR3 residues: CATQALANYNEQFF. The CDR3 bases are TGTGCCACTCAGGCCCTAGCCAACTACAATGAGCAGTTCTTC.

The rearrangement joins TRBV30 to TRBJ1-5, with no clear D. This CDR3 comprises 14 residues. V lost 0 bases and J 0 bases, leaving 6 bases between the germline ends. Germline CDR1 reads GTSNPN; CDR2 reads SVGIG (reference sequence). CDR3 nucleotides: TGTGCCTGGAGTGTGTGGACTAGCAATCAGCCCCAGCATTTT. Its protein product is CAWSVWTSNQPQHF. Complete variable domain (other parts from reference TRBV30 and TRBJ1-5): SQTIHQWPATLVQPVGSPLSLECTVEGTSNPNLYWYRQAAGRGLQLLFYSVGIGQISSEVPQNLSASRPQDRQFILSSKKLLLSDSGFYLCAWSVWTSNQPQHFGDGTRLSIL.

The V call is TRBV5-1, the J call TRBJ2-2; the D gene is possibly TRBD2 (6 bases). In germline, CDR1 is SGHRS, CDR2 YFSETQ. The CDR3 runs 20 residues. Trimming cost V 1 base and J 0 bases, with 22 bases left between them. The CDR3 region has the DNA TGCGCCAGCAGCTTGCCCAGTCCTAGCGCCTACTCGTCGAACACCGGGGAGCTGTTTTTT. Encoded protein: CASSLPSPSAYSSNTGELFF.

The rearrangement joins TRBV2 to TRBJ2-7; TRBD1 matches 8 bases. After removal of 4 bases from V and 3 bases from J, the junction contained 8 bases not matched to a gene. CDR3 length equals 15 residues. CDR1 SNHLY and CDR2 FYNNEI come from the germline V gene. The CDR3, as DNA: TGTGCCAGCAGTGCCAACCAGGGGGCGGACTACGAGCAGTACTTC. Amino acids: CASSANQGADYEQYF. The full variable domain, completed using reference TRBV2 and TRBJ2-7, is EPEVTQTPSHQVTQMGQEVILRCVPISNHLYFYWYRQILGQKVEFLVSFYNNEISEKSEIFDDQFSVERPDGSNFTLKIRSTKLEDSAMYFCASSANQGADYEQYFGPGTRLTVT.

V usage is TRBV28 and J usage is TRBJ1-3; possible D gene TRBD1, 5 bases. Germline-derived CDR1 and CDR2 are MDHEN and SYDVKM. The V end was cut by 2 bases, the J end by 5 bases, with 7 bases between. The CDR3 sequence is 13 residues long. Here the CDR3 reads CASSLQGRNTIYF. CDR3 DNA sequence: TGTGCCAGCAGTTTACAGGGAAGAAACACCATATATTTT.

The chain recombines TRBV7-9 with TRBJ2-4, with D possibly TRBD2 on 6 matching bases. V was clipped by 7 bases and J by 1 base, with 14 bases between them. The CDR3 runs to 15 residues. Germline-derived CDR1 and CDR2 are SEHNR and FQNEAQ (reference sequence). CDR3 nucleotide sequence: TGTGCCAGCACTCTCGGAGGGCCTGCCAAAAACATTCAGTACTTC. Translation gives CASTLGGPAKNIQYF.

The chain employs TRBV10-3 and TRBJ2-2; D is unresolved. V lost 4 bases and J lost 4, with 7 bases in between. This CDR3 region has 13 residues. Germline V gene sequence: CDR1 ENHRY, CDR2 SYGVKD. The CDR3 loop is CAISGEATGELFF. The CDR3 nucleotides are TGTGCCATCAGTGGGGAAGCCACCGGGGAGCTGTTTTTT.

The V and J genes are TRBV6-5 and TRBJ1-3, with D unclear. The V and J ends lost 6 bases and 0 bases respectively, with 12 bases between them. Looked up from germline, CDR1 is MNHEY and CDR2 is SVGAGI. The CDR3 extends over 15 amino acids. CDR3 sequence reads: CASRPLGHSGNTIYF. CDR3 in DNA: TGTGCCAGCAGACCCCTGGGCCACTCTGGAAACACCATATATTTT.

The chain has TRBV29-1 and TRBJ2-7; D remains ambiguous. Germline V gene sequence: CDR1 SQVTM, CDR2 ANQGSEA. V lost 2 bases to trimming and J lost 4 bases, with 15 bases between them. The CDR3 extends over 14 amino acids. The chain's CDR3 is CSVENPLSRYEQYF. Here the CDR3 DNA reads TGCAGCGTTGAAAATCCCTTGAGCCGGTACGAGCAGTACTTC.

This clone was counted once. This sequence joins TRBV9 and TRBJ2-3; D is uncertain. CDR1 is SGDLS and CDR2 is YYNGEE in the germline V gene. Trimming removed 0 bases from V and 0 bases from J, with 14 bases in between. This CDR3 spans 17 amino acids. The CDR3 region has the DNA TGTGCCAGCAGCGTAGGCAATGCCGGACCTAGCACAGATACGCAGTATTTT. Its translation: CASSVGNAGPSTDTQYF.

V usage is TRBV5-1 and J usage is TRBJ2-1, with 9 nucleotides matching TRBD2. Germline values: CDR1 SGHRS, CDR2 YFSETQ. V trimming: 4 bases; J trimming: 6 bases; junction bases outside the gene matches: 8. CDR3 length: 15 amino acids. CDR3 in DNA: TGCGCCAGCAGCACCCTTAGCGGGAGTGGCAATGAGCAGTTCTTC. Encoded protein: CASSTLSGSGNEQFF.

The V and J genes are TRBV27 and TRBJ2-1, with 7 bases lining up with TRBD1. The CDR3 covers 13 residues. Germline values: CDR1 MNHEY, CDR2 SMNVEV (reference sequence). The junction had 10 bases not matched to a gene; V was cut back by 8 bases and J by 9 bases. The CDR3 DNA reads TGTGCCAGCTCATACTCGACAGGGATTGAGCAGTTCTTC. Encoded protein: CASSYSTGIEQFF.

The genes are TRBV27 and TRBJ2-3; D is unclear. Germline CDR1 reads MNHEY; CDR2 reads SMNVEV (reference sequence). CDR3 length: 13 residues. Trimming took 5 bases from V and 0 from J, leaving 6 bases between them. In DNA form, the CDR3 reads TGTGCCAGCAGTCCCGGCAGCACAGATACGCAGTATTTT. This translates into CASSPGSTDTQYF.

The chain couples TRBV7-9 to TRBJ2-1; 7 positions agree with TRBD2. This CDR3 is built from 16 residues. With 4 bases clipped from V and 1 base from J, the junction kept 7 bases outside the gene matches. Germline assignment: CDR1 SEHNR and CDR2 FQNEAQ (reference sequence). The CDR3 coding sequence is TGTGCCAGCAGCTCTTTGCGGGAGAAGTCCTACAATGAGCAGTTCTTC. Its translation: CASSSLREKSYNEQFF.

The chain uses TRBV18 and TRBJ2-1, with 9 bases matching TRBD2. The trim removed 2 bases at V and 0 bases at J, leaving 8 bases unmatched. The length of the CDR3 is 18 residues. Per germline, CDR1 KGHSH and CDR2 LQKENI. The CDR3: CASSPNVREGSSYNEQFF. The CDR3 DNA follows: TGTGCCAGCTCACCAAATGTGCGGGAGGGCTCCTCCTACAATGAGCAGTTCTTC.

The rearrangement joins TRBV6-1 to TRBJ2-1; 11 bases fit TRBD1. The CDR3 contains 14 residues. Germline V gene lookup returns CDR1 MNHNS and CDR2 SASEGT. Losses at the gene ends were 8 bases for V and 7 bases for J; bases not matched to a gene: 7. DNA for the CDR3: TGTGCCAGCGGTTCCGGGACAGGGGGGAATGAGCAGTTCTTC. Amino acids: CASGSGTGGNEQFF.

CDR3 DNA sequence: TGTGCCAGCAGTTTCTTAGCGGGAGCCTACAATGAGCAGTTCTTC. Its protein product is CASSFLAGAYNEQFF. V is TRBV27 and J is TRBJ2-1; 9 nucleotides align to TRBD2. This CDR3 has 15 amino acids. Per germline, CDR1 MNHEY and CDR2 SMNVEV (reference sequence). Trimming removed 3 bases from V and 2 bases from J; junction bases left unmatched: 2.

The J gene is TRBJ1-1, the V gene TRBV28; D gene unclear. This CDR3 region has 14 residues. Between the trimmed V and J ends, which lost 4 bases and 0 bases, there was a span of 9 bases. Germline V CDR1 and CDR2: MDHEN, SYDVKM. The CDR3 sequence is CASSWSAVNTEAFF. CDR3 nucleotides: TGTGCCAGCAGTTGGTCGGCGGTGAACACTGAAGCTTTCTTT.

The chain couples TRBV5-6 to TRBJ2-7; TRBD2 aligns across 14 bases. J lost 6 bases, V lost 3 bases, and 5 bases had no gene match. Germline V gene sequence: CDR1 SGHDT, CDR2 YYEEEE. The CDR3 is 15 amino acids. CDR3 region: CASSWGLAGVGEQYF. Here the CDR3 DNA reads TGTGCCAGCAGCTGGGGACTAGCGGGAGTTGGCGAGCAGTACTTC.

This sequence joins TRBV18 and TRBJ2-2, with D perhaps matching TRBD2 (5 bases). V was cut by 3 bases and J by 7 bases, with 12 bases left in between. CDR1 and CDR2 from the germline V gene are KGHSH and LQKENI. This CDR3 spans 14 amino acids. The CDR3 DNA reads TGTGCCAGCTCACCGGGAGCCCCGATCGGGGAGCTGTTTTTT. It translates to CASSPGAPIGELFF.

The chain links TRBV11-3 to TRBJ2-3; D may be TRBD2 (6 bases). The V end was cut by 1 base, the J end by 4 bases, with 15 bases between. CDR1 and CDR2 (germline): SGHNT, YENEEA. The CDR3 extends over 16 amino acids. This CDR3 reads CASSLGGDPIADTQYF. In DNA form, the CDR3 reads TGTGCCAGCAGCTTAGGGGGGGACCCCATTGCAGATACGCAGTATTTT.

This rearrangement joins TRBV2 to TRBJ1-5; TRBD1 might be the D (6 bases). Deletions cut 5 bases from V and 0 bases from J, with 11 bases between. The CDR3 sequence is 15 residues long. Looked up from germline, CDR1 is SNHLY and CDR2 is FYNNEI. CDR3 region: CASSRGGNSNQPQHF. The CDR3 DNA is TGTGCCAGCAGTCGAGGGGGAAATAGCAATCAGCCCCAGCATTTT.

The gene calls are TRBV14 and TRBJ2-7; D is unclear. Trimming pared 4 bases from V and 4 bases from J, leaving 11 bases between. The CDR3 contains 13 residues. Germline values: CDR1 SGHDN, CDR2 FVKESK. CDR3 sequence reads: CASSRSWIYEQYF. The CDR3 bases are TGTGCCAGCAGCCGTTCCTGGATTTACGAGCAGTACTTC.

This sequence joins TRBV25-1 and TRBJ2-1, with D possibly TRBD2 on 5 matching bases. The CDR3 is 12 amino acids. Germline-derived CDR1 and CDR2 are MGHDK and SYGVNS. V gave up 6 bases and J gave up 8 bases, with 11 bases separating them. The CDR3 is CASREGRDEQFF. The CDR3 nucleotides are TGTGCCAGCAGGGAAGGGAGAGATGAGCAGTTCTTC.